A selection of T cell receptor beta chains follows, all from one sample in a study of beta chain features in type 1 diabetes. The assay was immunoSEQ multiplex PCR, and TCRdb's table has in-frame clones only and misses some. The sample has almost 350,000 clones; 6.5% to 10% are singletons. Material: central memory CD4+ T cells from blood. The receptors shown here come from a woman aged 18-35 years in good health. CDR3s include the opening cysteine and the closing phenylalanine or tryptophan. The D gene is left open where the match is weak. Rows give clone size only sometimes, using once, few, many, or a class for an expanded clone.

TRBV10-1	few	TRBJ1-1	NA	CASRDGNTEAFF	TGCGCCAGCAGGGACGGGAACACTGAAGCTTTCTTT
TRBV7-9	NA	TRBJ2-2	NA	CASSRPTGELFF	TGTGCCAGCAGCCGCCCCACCGGGGAGCTGTTTTTT
TRBV6-1	NA	TRBJ1-1	NA	CAGRQAMNTEAFF	TGTGCCGGGAGACAGGCGATGAACACTGAAGCTTTCTTT
TRBV5-1	few	TRBJ2-2	TRBD1	CASSPGQGVAGELFF	TGCGCCAGCAGCCCCGGACAGGGGGTGGCCGGGGAGCTGTTTTTT
TRBV6-6	many	TRBJ2-2	NA	CASSSPLGAGELFF	TGTGCCAGCAGTTCGCCCCTAGGAGCCGGGGAGCTGTTTTTT
TRBV7-3	few	TRBJ2-2	NA	CASSSSNTGELFF	TGTGCCAGCAGTTCTTCCAACACCGGGGAGCTGTTTTTT
TRBV7-9	many	TRBJ2-7	TRBD2	CASTSGSYEQYF	TGTGCCAGCACTAGCGGATCCTACGAGCAGTACTTC
TRBV6-6	many	TRBJ1-5	NA	CASSYRQEGGMHF	TGTGCCAGCAGTTACCGTCAGGAGGGAGGGATGCATTTT
TRBV9	many	TRBJ1-2	NA	CASSQNPGRNYGYTF	TGTGCCAGCAGTCAAAACCCGGGGCGGAACTATGGCTACACCTTC
TRBV2	NA	TRBJ1-2	TRBD1	CASSWDRGDGYTF	TGTGCCAGCAGTTGGGACAGGGGCGATGGCTACACCTTC
TRBV7-6	NA	TRBJ1-4	NA	CASSLGSEKLFF	TGTGCCAGCAGCTTAGGTTCCGAAAAACTGTTTTTT
TRBV7-2	NA	TRBJ2-5	TRBD2	CASSGGYGGRAETQYF	TGTGCCAGCAGCGGGGGGTATGGCGGGAGGGCGGAGACCCAGTACTTC
TRBV30	NA	TRBJ2-1	TRBD2	CAWSGLAGGQDEQFF	TGTGCCTGGAGCGGGCTAGCGGGAGGGCAGGATGAGCAGTTCTTC
TRBV19	few	TRBJ1-2	NA	CASSTEGRKLWDYGYTF	TGTGCCAGTTCTACTGAGGGGAGGAAATTGTGGGACTATGGCTACACCTTC
TRBV29-1	NA	TRBJ1-2	NA	CSVEEPGSGYTF	TGCAGCGTTGAAGAGCCAGGGAGTGGCTACACCTTC
TRBV23-1	few	TRBJ1-2	NA	CASLSTAGPYGYTF	TGCGCCAGCTTATCGACAGCCGGCCCCTATGGCTACACCTTC
TRBV25-1	NA	TRBJ2-2	TRBD2	CASSRTSSRTGELFF	TGTGCCAGCAGCAGGACTAGCTCGCGCACCGGGGAGCTGTTTTTT
TRBV4-3	NA	TRBJ2-1	TRBD2	CASSQGSGGVFNEQFF	TGCGCCAGCAGCCAAGGGTCGGGAGGTGTGTTCAATGAGCAGTTCTTC
TRBV7-2	NA	TRBJ1-5	NA	CASSPGLGGRPQHF	TGTGCCAGCAGCCCGGGACTCGGGGGGAGGCCCCAGCATTTT
TRBV27	few	TRBJ2-3	NA	CASSSAQPGADTQYF	TGTGCCAGCAGTTCGGCTCAACCAGGGGCAGATACGCAGTATTTT
TRBV4-1	few	TRBJ2-7	TRBD2	CASSQALLAGTTLQYF	TGCGCCAGCAGCCAAGCCCTACTAGCGGGAACTACGCTGCAGTACTTC
TRBV21-1	NA	TRBJ2-7	NA	CASSKSSVGTSGTYEQYF	TGTGCCAGCAGCAAAAGCTCAGTAGGGACTAGCGGGACCTACGAGCAGTACTTC
TRBV2	NA	TRBJ2-3	NA	CASSEKSSRADTQYF	TGTGCCAGCAGTGAAAAATCTTCAAGGGCAGATACGCAGTATTTT
TRBV20-1	NA	TRBJ2-1	NA	CSASRVGEQFF	TGCAGTGCTAGTAGGGTGGGGGAGCAGTTCTTC
TRBV28	NA	TRBJ1-2	TRBD1	CASSPQDRDYGYTF	TGTGCCAGCAGCCCGCAGGACAGGGACTATGGCTACACCTTC
TRBV5-1	few	TRBJ2-1	TRBD2	CASSIGGSSYNEQFF	TGCGCCAGCAGTATCGGCGGGAGCTCCTACAATGAGCAGTTCTTC